Following are 16 T cell receptor beta chains from one sample sequenced in a study of cytotoxic CD8 clonotypes in ibrutinib-treated CLL. Method: immunoSEQ multiplex PCR; TCRdb's copy keeps in-frame clones and lacks some. This table holds more than 70,000 clones, 79% found once. Sequenced here: PBMCs, sampled after 12 months of ibrutinib treatment. All receptors derive from a human donor with chronic lymphocytic leukemia.

With respect to this clone: A much larger clone is a single base away; this may be a read error. The rearrangement links TRBV6-6 to TRBJ2-2; perhaps TRBD2 as D (6 bases). V dropped 4 bases and J dropped 6 bases, with 6 bases sitting between them. This CDR3 comprises 12 residues. Per germline, CDR1 MNHNY and CDR2 SVGAGI (reference sequence). CDR3 coding DNA: TGTGCCAGCAGTTGGGGGGCCGGGGAGCTGTTTTTT. It is translated as CASSWGAGELFF.

The genes are TRBV27 and TRBJ2-6; D is unclear. V was cut by 6 bases and J by 0 bases, with 9 bases left in between. This CDR3 spans 15 amino acids. Germline V gene sequence: CDR1 MNHEY, CDR2 SMNVEV (reference sequence). The CDR3 sequence is CASSPISSGANVLTF. In DNA, the CDR3 is TGTGCCAGCAGCCCGATTTCCTCTGGGGCCAACGTCCTGACTTTC.

This clone was found a few times. The chain couples TRBV7-6 to TRBJ1-5; no clear D. Germline-derived CDR1 and CDR2 are SGHVS and FNYEAQ. The V gene lost 1 base and the J gene lost 6 bases, with 7 bases spanning the gap. The CDR3 covers 13 residues. In DNA form, the CDR3 reads TGTGCCAGCAGCTTAGGGCCAGGTCAGCCCCAGCATTTT. Translation: CASSLGPGQPQHF. The whole variable domain, remainder taken from reference TRBV7-6 and TRBJ1-5, is GAGVSQSPRYKVTKRGQDVALRCDPISGHVSLYWYRQALGQGPEFLTYFNYEAQQDKSGLPNDRFSAERPEGSISTLTIQRTEQRDSAMYRCASSLGPGQPQHFGDGTRLSIL.

The CDR3 sequence: CASSEDSGANVLTF. The CDR3 DNA follows: TGTGCCAGCAGCGAGGACTCTGGGGCCAACGTCCTGACTTTC. The genes are TRBV9 and TRBJ2-6; D unresolved. CDR3 length equals 14 residues. Germline V gene sequence: CDR1 SGDLS, CDR2 YYNGEE. Trimming cost V 3 bases and J 0 bases, with 4 bases left between them.

This chain links TRBV29-1 with TRBJ2-3, with D possibly being TRBD1 or TRBD2 (6 bases each). V lost 2 bases to trimming and J lost 4 bases, with 13 bases between them. The CDR3 contains 14 residues. The germline gives CDR1 SQVTM, CDR2 ANQGSEA. The CDR3 DNA reads TGCAGCGTTGAACCCCCGGGGGCCGCAGATACGCAGTATTTT. Its translation is CSVEPPGAADTQYF.

The chain is built from TRBV5-1 and TRBJ2-2; D remains ambiguous. The CDR3 is made up of 17 amino acids. The ends were cut back, 1 base at V and 1 base at J, with 14 bases in the middle. CDR1 and CDR2 (germline): SGHRS, YFSETQ. Written as DNA, the CDR3 is TGCGCCAGCAGCTTGCGCGGCACAGCCATGAACACCGGGGAGCTGTTTTTT. This encodes CASSLRGTAMNTGELFF. Complete variable domain (other parts from reference TRBV5-1 and TRBJ2-2): KAGVTQTPRYLIKTRGQQVTLSCSPISGHRSVSWYQQTPGQGLQFLFEYFSETQRNKGNFPGRFSGRQFSNSRSEMNVSTLELGDSALYLCASSLRGTAMNTGELFFGEGSRLTVL.

The chain recombines TRBV28 with TRBJ2-3; 7 bases match TRBD2. This CDR3 is 13 amino acids long. The germline V gene encodes CDR1 MDHEN and CDR2 SYDVKM. The V gene end was trimmed by 3 bases and the J gene end by 4 bases; junction bases not matched to a gene: 1. The CDR3 region has the DNA TGTGCCAGCAGTTTTCGGGGGGCAGATACGCAGTATTTT. Translated, it gives CASSFRGADTQYF.

In this sample, this clone turned up once. The gene calls are TRBV5-4 and TRBJ1-1, with D perhaps TRBD1 (5 bases). This CDR3 spans 16 amino acids. The germline V and J ends were trimmed by 1 base and 0 bases, with 13 bases remaining between them. Germline CDR1 reads SGHNT; CDR2 reads YYREEE (reference sequence). The CDR3 sequence: CASSLWGLGMNTEAFF. In DNA form, the CDR3 reads TGTGCCAGCAGCTTGTGGGGGTTGGGGATGAACACTGAAGCTTTCTTT.

The chain recombines TRBV5-8 with TRBJ1-2; D remains unclear. The V end was cut by 4 bases, the J end by 6 bases, with 19 bases between. CDR1 and CDR2 from the germline V gene are SGHTS and YDEGEE. The CDR3 contains 15 residues. The CDR3 DNA follows: TGTGCCAGCAGCCCGGGGTCACCTACCGCCAATGGCTACACCTTC. It specifies CASSPGSPTANGYTF.

The table lists this clone with a count of one. The chain links TRBV7-9 to TRBJ1-2, with TRBD1 matching over 7 bases. The V segment lost 5 bases and the J segment 4 bases; nucleotides outside the gene matches: 19. Germline CDR1 reads SEHNR; CDR2 reads FQNEAQ (reference sequence). The length of the CDR3 is 18 residues. The CDR3 coding sequence is TGTGCCAGCAGCCAAAGTAGGGGGGCCGGACAGGCCAGCTATGGCTACACCTTC. Protein product: CASSQSRGAGQASYGYTF.

This chain uses TRBV6-5 with TRBJ2-5; D is possibly TRBD1 (5 bases). This CDR3 has 13 amino acids. Germline values: CDR1 MNHEY, CDR2 SVGAGI. V was pared by 8 bases and J by 3 bases, with 13 bases between. The CDR3 DNA sequence: TGTGCCAGCTCCCGGGCAGGGAAAGAGACCCAGTACTTC. Amino acids: CASSRAGKETQYF.

V and J are TRBV19 and TRBJ2-2; D perhaps matches TRBD1 (5 bases). The CDR3 runs 15 residues. V was trimmed by 5 bases and J by 1 base, leaving 11 bases between them. CDR1 and CDR2 (germline): LNHDA, SQIVND (reference sequence). CDR3 coding DNA: TGTGCCAGTAGTTCAGGGCTCGAGAACACCGGGGAGCTGTTTTTT. Translated: CASSSGLENTGELFF.

The chain combines TRBV19 with TRBJ1-2, with a possible D match to TRBD1 (5 bases). This CDR3 region has 16 residues. The V end was cut by 1 base, the J end by 4 bases, with 16 bases between. The germline CDR1 and CDR2 sequences are LNHDA and SQIVND (reference sequence). The CDR3 region has the DNA TGTGCCAGTAGTATAGGTCCGGGACCCTTGGGCTATGGCTACACCTTC. Translation: CASSIGPGPLGYGYTF.

There are a few counts of this clone. The CDR3 DNA sequence: TGCACCACCAACCGGGAGGGACTAGCGGGATACGAACACCGGGGAGCTGTTTTT. It specifies CTTNREGLAGYEHRGAVF. The chain uses TRBV1 and TRBJ2-2; TRBD2 reflects the table's D call only, with no check against the DNA. TRBV1 counts as a pseudogene. The CDR3 has 18 amino acids.

This clone was seen a handful of times. This chain connects TRBV7-9 to TRBJ1-1, with 8 bases aligning to TRBD1. Germline V gene sequence: CDR1 SEHNR, CDR2 FQNEAQ (reference sequence). V lost 4 bases, J lost 8 bases, and 9 bases stayed unmatched. The CDR3 length is 14 residues. The CDR3 loop is CASSSPGTGGEAFF. DNA for the CDR3: TGTGCCAGCAGCTCCCCCGGGACAGGTGGGGAAGCTTTCTTT.

This chain connects TRBV6-5 to TRBJ1-3; the match to TRBD1 covers 8 bases. V lost 7 bases to trimming and J lost 6 bases; unmatched junction nucleotides: 8. The CDR3 loop spans 14 amino acids. Germline lookup yields CDR1 MNHEY and CDR2 SVGAGI. CDR3 bases: TGTGCCAGCACCCGCGGACAGGGTGTAAACACCATATATTTT. Translated, it gives CASTRGQGVNTIYF.